Each of the 22 T cell receptor beta chains below was sequenced from the same sample in a study of blood T cell repertoires in COVID-19. The data were produced by immunoSEQ multiplex PCR, yet TCRdb's version contains in-frame clones alone and is incomplete. Among approximately 440,000 clones listed, roughly 91% were seen once. Material for sequencing was PBMCs or T cells enriched from blood (not recorded which). These receptors originate from a man between 18 and 35 years old who had recovered from COVID-19.

This chain joins TRBV5-3 and TRBJ2-7; 8 positions match TRBD1. TRBV5-3 carries the ORF label, with uncertain function. Losses at the gene ends were 4 bases for V and 6 bases for J; bases not matched to a gene: 9. The CDR3 extends over 14 amino acids. The CDR3 DNA reads as TGTGCCAGAAGCGAAAAGGACAGGGAATGCGAGCAGTACTTC. Translating it yields CARSEKDRECEQYF.

The J gene is TRBJ1-2, the V gene TRBV10-1, with a possible D match to TRBD1 (5 bases). V lost 0 bases, J lost 8 bases, and 13 bases lay in between. The CDR3 covers 14 residues. From germline, CDR1 is WNHNN and CDR2 SYGVQD (reference sequence). CDR3 sequence (DNA): TGCGCCAGCAGTGAGTCGGTTCGGGGGGTGGGCTACACCTTC. Protein product: CASSESVRGVGYTF.

In the case of this clone: Other DNA sequences in the sample encode the same CDR3. This chain connects TRBV10-3 to TRBJ1-1; TRBD1 agrees at 7 bases. The CDR3 has 13 residues. V trimming: 4 bases; J trimming: 2 bases; junction bases outside the gene matches: 1. The germline CDR1 and CDR2 sequences are ENHRY and SYGVKD. DNA of the CDR3: TGTGCCATCAGTGGGACAGGAAACACTGAAGCTTTCTTT. Translation gives CAISGTGNTEAFF.

This rearrangement joins TRBV19 to TRBJ1-5; D uncertain. Germline CDR1 and CDR2: LNHDA and SQIVND (reference sequence). Trimming removed 6 bases from V and 1 base from J, with 13 bases in between. The CDR3 runs 15 residues. Here the CDR3 reads CASRATTDSNQPQHF. The CDR3 coding sequence is TGTGCCAGTAGGGCCACCACAGACAGCAATCAGCCCCAGCATTTT.

The chain links TRBV7-9 to TRBJ2-5, with TRBD1 matching 8 bases. CDR1 and CDR2 from the germline V gene are SEHNR and FQNEAQ (reference sequence). CDR3 length: 14 residues. The junction had 6 bases not matched to a gene; V was cut back by 4 bases and J by 5 bases. CDR3 sequence reads: CASSSLDRDETQYF. DNA of the CDR3: TGTGCCAGCAGCTCACTGGACAGGGATGAGACCCAGTACTTC.

This sequence joins TRBV27 and TRBJ2-7; D is ambiguous. There are 16 residues in the CDR3. Germline V gene sequence: CDR1 MNHEY, CDR2 SMNVEV (reference sequence). V was pared by 2 bases and J by 2 bases, with 16 bases between. The CDR3 DNA reads as TGTGCCAGCAGTTTAACCAATGGATTGGAGACCTACGAGCAGTACTTC. Translated, it gives CASSLTNGLETYEQYF.

The V call is TRBV27, the J call TRBJ2-7, with 10 bases that match TRBD1. The CDR3 covers 14 residues. Germline V gene sequence: CDR1 MNHEY, CDR2 SMNVEV (reference sequence). Losses at the gene ends were 6 bases for V and 6 bases for J; bases not matched to a gene: 8. The CDR3 spells CASRTGQGYGEQYF. In DNA form, the CDR3 reads TGTGCCAGCAGAACGGGACAGGGGTATGGCGAGCAGTACTTC.

The CDR3 spells CASSPDSYNQPQHF. CDR3 sequence (DNA): TGTGCCAGTAGCCCGGACAGCTACAATCAGCCCCAGCATTTT. V gene TRBV19 combines with J gene TRBJ1-5; a possible D gene is TRBD1 (6 bases). V dropped 6 bases and J dropped 3 bases, with 12 bases sitting between them. Germline loops: CDR1 LNHDA, CDR2 SQIVND (reference sequence). The CDR3 runs 14 residues.

The chain uses TRBV18 and TRBJ1-3; the D is unclear. Germline V lookup: CDR1 KGHSH, CDR2 LQKENI. CDR3 length equals 13 residues. Deletions cut 2 bases from V and 10 bases from J, with 12 bases between. CDR3 coding DNA: TGTGCCAGCTCACCAAGCGTTGCAGATACCATATATTTT. This gives the protein CASSPSVADTIYF.

V is TRBV29-1 and J is TRBJ1-1; D remains unclear. The CDR3 extends over 14 amino acids. V was clipped by 2 bases and J by 1 base, with 11 bases between them. Germline loops: CDR1 SQVTM, CDR2 ANQGSEA. CDR3 sequence reads: CSVEMRATNTEAFF. CDR3 nucleotides: TGCAGCGTTGAAATGCGGGCAACGAACACTGAAGCTTTCTTT.

This rearrangement joins TRBV7-3 to TRBJ2-6, with 11 bases lining up with TRBD1. This CDR3 has 18 amino acids. V shed 5 bases, J shed 1 base, and the junction held 7 bases outside the gene matches. Germline V gives CDR1 SGHTA, CDR2 FQGTGA. The CDR3 region has the DNA TGTGCCAGCAGCCAGCGGACAGGGGGCTTTTCTGGGGCCAACGTCCTGACTTTC. This codes for CASSQRTGGFSGANVLTF. Using reference TRBV7-3 and TRBJ2-6 for the parts outside the CDR3, the full variable domain is GAGVSQTPSNKVTEKGKYVELRCDPISGHTALYWYRQSLGQGPEFLIYFQGTGAADDSGLPNDRFFAVRPEGSVSTLKIQRTERGDSAVYLCASSQRTGGFSGANVLTFGAGSRLTVL.

This rearrangement joins TRBV20-1 to TRBJ1-1; D remains unclear. The V end lost 3 bases, the J end lost 1 base, and 9 bases lay between the germline ends. CDR1 is DFQATT, CDR2 SNEGSKA, per germline (reference sequence). The CDR3 runs 13 residues. CDR3 sequence: CSASIRANTEAFF. The CDR3 DNA follows: TGCAGTGCTAGTATCCGCGCGAACACTGAAGCTTTCTTT.

The CDR3 coding sequence is TGCAGTGCCAGTGGCGGGACGGGAGATACGCAGTATTTT. Translated: CSASGGTGDTQYF. The rearrangement joins TRBV20-1 to TRBJ2-3; a possible D gene is TRBD2 (6 bases). This CDR3 is built from 13 residues. Per the germline V gene, CDR1 is DFQATT and CDR2 is SNEGSKA (reference sequence). Trimming removed 6 bases from V and 5 bases from J, with 15 bases in between.

This rearrangement joins TRBV9 to TRBJ2-1; the match to TRBD2 covers 10 bases. Germline lookup yields CDR1 SGDLS and CDR2 YYNGEE. The CDR3 totals 17 residues. The V segment lost 2 bases and the J segment 3 bases; nucleotides outside the gene matches: 8. The CDR3 DNA reads TGTGCCAGCAGCGTGTGGGAAAGCGGGAGGGGCTACAATGAGCAGTTCTTC. Protein sequence: CASSVWESGRGYNEQFF.

The chain joins TRBV4-1 to TRBJ2-1, with unresolved D. This CDR3 spans 15 amino acids. Trimming took off 4 bases at V and 1 base at J, with 11 bases between the two ends. The V gene's germline CDR1 is MGHRA and CDR2 YSYEKL. CDR3 region: CASSRGSTSYNEQFF. CDR3 coding DNA: TGCGCCAGCAGCCGCGGTAGTACATCCTACAATGAGCAGTTCTTC.

As DNA, the CDR3 is TGTGCCAGCAGCTTTTACAGGGGGTCTCCCTACGAGCAGTACTTC. Encoded protein: CASSFYRGSPYEQYF. The chain carries TRBV5-6 and TRBJ2-7, with TRBD1 matching over 8 bases. The trim removed 2 bases at V and 2 bases at J, leaving 6 bases unmatched. There are 15 residues in the CDR3. CDR1 and CDR2 from the germline V gene are SGHDT and YYEEEE.

The CDR3 spells CASNHRTKVSGGAEANEKLFF. The CDR3 coding sequence is TGTGCCAGTAATCACCGTACAAAAGTGTCAGGGGGCGCCGAAGCTAATGAAAAACTGTTTTTT. This chain uses TRBV19 with TRBJ1-4, with TRBD1 identical over 8 bases. J was trimmed by 3 bases and V by 7 bases; bases with no gene match: 25. In germline, CDR1 is LNHDA, CDR2 SQIVND (reference sequence). This CDR3 is 21 amino acids long.

The CDR3 DNA follows: TGTGCCAGCAGCGCTCGGGACAGAAACACCGGGGAGCTGTTTTTT. This translates into CASSARDRNTGELFF. The chain combines TRBV9 with TRBJ2-2; 7 bases are a match to TRBD1. Losses at the gene ends were 3 bases for V and 2 bases for J; bases not matched to a gene: 4. There are 15 residues in the CDR3. Per germline, CDR1 SGDLS and CDR2 YYNGEE.

The chain is built from TRBV6-4 and TRBJ2-7, with D unclear. Germline values: CDR1 MRHNA, CDR2 SNTAGT. The V end lost 9 bases, the J end lost 7 bases, and 10 bases lay between the germline ends. This CDR3 region has 10 residues. The CDR3 nucleotides read TGTGCCAGGGGCCCTCGGGAGCAGTACTTC. This codes for CARGPREQYF.

The genes are TRBV5-1 and TRBJ1-3; TRBD1 agrees at 9 bases. CDR3 length: 15 amino acids. V trimming: 4 bases; J trimming: 4 bases; junction bases outside the gene matches: 6. In germline, CDR1 is SGHRS, CDR2 YFSETQ. The CDR3 protein is CASSLTGGFGNTIYF. The CDR3 coding sequence is TGCGCCAGCAGCCTTACAGGGGGCTTCGGAAACACCATATATTTT.

This chain links TRBV7-3 with TRBJ1-2, with a possible D match to TRBD1 (6 bases). Germline-derived CDR1 and CDR2 are SGHTA and FQGTGA. The CDR3 is 15 amino acids. V gave up 5 bases and J gave up 4 bases, with 17 bases separating them. DNA for the CDR3: TGTGCCAGCAGCCCGTTTTCAGGGGATGGCTATGGCTACACCTTC. This encodes CASSPFSGDGYGYTF.

This clone has just one count. V usage is TRBV18 and J usage is TRBJ2-7; D gene ambiguous. Trimming removed 5 bases at V and 10 bases at J, with 18 bases between. CDR1 is KGHSH, CDR2 LQKENI, per germline. This CDR3 comprises 13 residues. The CDR3 DNA follows: TGTGCCAGCTCATCCGACAAGTTTTTTGAACAGTACTTC. Its protein is CASSSDKFFEQYF.